The text below deals with one T cell receptor (beta chain). What it binds is not known. Assays captured 95,000 to 100,000 TCR templates per sample. TCRdb's table, derived via immunoSEQ multiplex PCR, lists solely in-frame clones and lacks some. The profile covers tens of thousands of clones, with over 70% appearing a single time and 1.5% to 2% taken by the ten largest. This sample was included in a study of siplizumab effects on memory and regulatory T cells. The germline V and J ends were trimmed by 5 bases and 0 bases, with 13 bases remaining between them. The CDR3 extends over 15 amino acids. Germline CDR1 is MNHNY and CDR2 is SVGAGI (reference sequence). Study-level findings and limits: The authors could not assign a naive or memory phenotype to roughly 80-95% of proliferating CD4+ or CD8+ clones.

This chain connects TRBV6-6 to TRBJ1-1; D is ambiguous. Sequences were obtained from Tregs sorted from blood. The source of this sequence is a human donor in good health. The CDR3 loop is CASSPPGALNTEAFF. The CDR3 DNA sequence: TGTGCCAGCAGTCCCCCAGGAGCCTTGAACACTGAAGCTTTCTTT.